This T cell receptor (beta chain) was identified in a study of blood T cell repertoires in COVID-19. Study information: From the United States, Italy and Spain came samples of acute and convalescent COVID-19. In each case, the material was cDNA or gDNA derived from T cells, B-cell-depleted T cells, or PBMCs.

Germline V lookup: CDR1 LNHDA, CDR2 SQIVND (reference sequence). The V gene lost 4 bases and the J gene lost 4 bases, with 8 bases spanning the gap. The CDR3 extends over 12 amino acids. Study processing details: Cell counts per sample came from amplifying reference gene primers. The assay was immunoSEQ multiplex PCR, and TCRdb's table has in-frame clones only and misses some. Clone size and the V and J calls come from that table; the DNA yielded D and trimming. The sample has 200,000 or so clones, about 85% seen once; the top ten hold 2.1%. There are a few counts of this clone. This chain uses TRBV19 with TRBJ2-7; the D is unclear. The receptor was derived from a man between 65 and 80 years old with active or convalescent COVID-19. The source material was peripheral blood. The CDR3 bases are TGTGCCAGTAGTAAGCGCGGTTACGAGCAGTACTTC. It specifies CASSKRGYEQYF.